A single sample gave rise to the 12 T cell receptor beta chains below, sequenced in a study of Ad26.COV2.S vaccination and SARS-CoV-2 variants. Treatment described: around 19 received Ad26.COV2.S at low or high dose, single or two shots; several received placebo; per-sample allocation not given. Following the first vaccine or placebo injection, samples were taken on day 63. Clones were read by immunoSEQ multiplex PCR, and TCRdb kept only the in-frame ones, dropping some. Among 350,000 to 400,000 clones listed, 89% were seen once. The specimen was peripheral blood, collected in a trial of Ad26.COV2.S vaccine versus placebo. The receptor source for this set is a person aged 18-60 years who received the Ad26.COV2.S COVID-19 vaccine or a placebo.

V is TRBV14 and J is TRBJ2-3, with D hard to call. V lost 1 base and J 4 bases, leaving 0 bases between the germline ends. Germline V lookup: CDR1 SGHDN, CDR2 FVKESK. The CDR3 contains 11 residues. The CDR3 DNA sequence: TGTGCCAGCAGCCAAGCAGATACGCAGTATTTT. Amino acid sequence: CASSQADTQYF.

The chain has TRBV5-1 and TRBJ2-7; the D gene is possibly TRBD1 (5 bases). Per germline, CDR1 SGHRS and CDR2 YFSETQ. The germline V and J ends were trimmed by 0 bases and 0 bases, with 7 bases remaining between them. The CDR3 has 14 amino acids. CDR3: CASSLARGSYEQYF. In DNA form, the CDR3 reads TGCGCCAGCAGCTTGGCAAGGGGCTCCTACGAGCAGTACTTC. The entire variable domain, with the rest obtained from reference TRBV5-1 and TRBJ2-7, is as follows: KAGVTQTPRYLIKTRGQQVTLSCSPISGHRSVSWYQQTPGQGLQFLFEYFSETQRNKGNFPGRFSGRQFSNSRSEMNVSTLELGDSALYLCASSLARGSYEQYFGPGTRLTVT.

The gene calls are TRBV5-5 and TRBJ2-5; D not resolved. The germline V and J ends were trimmed by 4 bases and 2 bases, with 12 bases remaining between them. The CDR3 loop spans 14 amino acids. Germline assignment: CDR1 SGHKS and CDR2 YYEKEE (reference sequence). CDR3 in DNA: TGTGCCAGCAGCCCCCGACACCTACAAGAGACCCAGTACTTC. Residues: CASSPRHLQETQYF.

The chain recombines TRBV11-2 with TRBJ1-4; D is unresolved. The CDR3 runs 13 residues. CDR1 SGHAT and CDR2 FQNNGV come from the germline V gene. V was trimmed by 6 bases and J by 8 bases, leaving 13 bases between them. The CDR3 DNA sequence: TGTGCCAGCAGTCGAGAGGGTGAAGAAAAACTGTTTTTT. This sequence encodes CASSREGEEKLFF.

The V gene is TRBV6-1, the J gene TRBJ1-2; no clear D. This CDR3 comprises 11 residues. Germline lookup yields CDR1 MNHNS and CDR2 SASEGT. Trimming shortened V by 2 bases and J by 4 bases, and 2 bases separated the two germline ends. The CDR3 DNA sequence: TGTGCCAGCAGTGAAATCTATGGCTACACCTTC. Protein product: CASSEIYGYTF.

The chain carries TRBV6-5 and TRBJ2-5; 8 bases line up with TRBD1. Trimming removed 4 bases from V and 1 base from J; junction bases left unmatched: 5. Germline V gene data show CDR1 as MNHEY and CDR2 as SVGAGI. This CDR3 spans 15 amino acids. CDR3: CASSSLGQGQETQYF. The DNA of the CDR3 is TGTGCCAGCAGTTCCCTAGGACAGGGCCAAGAGACCCAGTACTTC.

The table lists this clone with a few counts. The V call is TRBV19, the J call TRBJ1-2, with 11 positions matching TRBD1. After removal of 5 bases from V and 5 bases from J, the junction contained 4 bases not matched to a gene. This CDR3 is 14 amino acids long. From germline, CDR1 is LNHDA and CDR2 SQIVND (reference sequence). CDR3 amino acids: CASSVDRGRYGYTF. In DNA, the CDR3 is TGTGCCAGTAGTGTGGACAGGGGGCGTTATGGCTACACCTTC.

The chain couples TRBV6-5 to TRBJ1-1, with D uncertain. Trimming cost V 8 bases and J 0 bases, with 7 bases left between them. The germline V gene has CDR1 MNHEY and CDR2 SVGAGI. The CDR3 is 12 amino acids. The CDR3 loop reads CASGFMNTEAFF. CDR3 DNA sequence: TGTGCCAGCGGTTTCATGAACACTGAAGCTTTCTTT.

The rearrangement uses TRBV2 and TRBJ2-7; D is uncertain. Trimming cost V 9 bases and J 3 bases, with 9 bases left between them. The CDR3 has 11 residues. Germline CDR1 SNHLY, CDR2 FYNNEI. The DNA for the CDR3 is TGTGCCAGTTTGACATTCTACGAGCAGTACTTC. Translating gives CASLTFYEQYF.

This clone turned up a few times. Different DNA sequences within this sample yield the same CDR3. The chain recombines TRBV7-2 with TRBJ1-2; D gene ambiguous. Looked up from germline, CDR1 is SGHTA and CDR2 is FQGNSA. The ends were cut back, 1 base at V and 4 bases at J, with 10 bases in the middle. The CDR3 runs 14 residues. CDR3: CASSLGGTGYGYTF. The CDR3 DNA follows: TGTGCCAGCAGCTTAGGAGGAACGGGCTATGGCTACACCTTC.

This chain joins TRBV5-4 and TRBJ1-5; TRBD1 aligns across 9 bases. This CDR3 has 14 amino acids. CDR1 is SGHNT and CDR2 is YYREEE in the germline V gene (reference sequence). Trimming removed 4 bases from V and 4 bases from J; junction bases left unmatched: 3. CDR3: CASSQQGANQPQHF. CDR3 coding DNA: TGTGCCAGCAGCCAACAGGGGGCGAATCAGCCCCAGCATTTT.

The chain combines TRBV7-9 with TRBJ2-7; D possibly corresponds to TRBD2 (6 bases). The CDR3 runs 13 residues. In germline, CDR1 is SEHNR, CDR2 FQNEAQ (reference sequence). Deletions cut 0 bases from V and 3 bases from J, with 6 bases between. The CDR3 here is CASSLADYYEQYF. DNA of the CDR3: TGTGCCAGCAGCTTAGCGGACTACTACGAGCAGTACTTC. The variable domain in full, completed from reference TRBV7-9 and TRBJ2-7, reads DTGVSQNPRHKITKRGQNVTFRCDPISEHNRLYWYRQTLGQGPEFLTYFQNEAQLEKSRLLSDRFSAERPKGSFSTLEIQRTEQGDSAMYLCASSLADYYEQYFGPGTRLTVT.